This TCR beta chain was sequenced during a study of T-cell reconstitution after alpha-beta-depleted transplantation in children. Germline-derived CDR1 and CDR2 are DFQATT and SNEGSKA (reference sequence). V was trimmed by 6 bases and J by 4 bases, leaving 14 bases between them. This CDR3 comprises 13 residues. Construction of the TCRbeta library involved unique molecular identifiers. TCRdb itself ran the PCR reads through MiXCR, one entry per CDR3 protein. The top ten hold about 4.2% of the sample, which has approximately 590,000 distinct CDR3 sequences, over 9.5% seen once. This TCR was recovered from a human donor who donated a stem cell graft to a child with acute myeloid leukemia. The rearrangement links TRBV20-1 to TRBJ2-3; D might be TRBD2 (6 bases). Material: PBMCs from the stem cell graft donor, obtained from the stem cell graft. The CDR3 reads CSAGPSASDTQYF. The DNA for the CDR3 is TGCAGTGCAGGTCCTAGCGCCTCAGATACGCAGTATTTT.